This T cell receptor (beta chain) was identified in a study of T cells in pancreatic ductal adenocarcinoma listed by TCRdb under 2017. Describing the broader study: Seeking insight into the adaptive T-cell response that arises naturally, the researchers examined how many CD8+ T cells infiltrated tumors of resected pancreatic ductal adenocarcinoma, where they sat, and what features they had, alongside the same properties of suppressive cells. Points the paper makes about the study in general: No significant difference in T-cell clonality was found between tumor and blood, with mean clonality of approximately 0.11 in tumors and approximately 0.07 in blood. Since most pancreatic cancer patients present with inoperable disease, the resected cohort was skewed toward the minority of patients who had early-stage disease. Because tumors are enriched in CD45RO+ effector T cells rather than naive T cells, which biases toward lower diversity, comparisons of clonality between tumor and blood may be biased. Blood samples had more total productive templates and 7 to 10-fold more unique clonotypes than tumor samples.

Pancreatic ductal adenocarcinoma patients who had undergone surgery without neoadjuvant therapy were selected. Peripheral blood was collected in heparin tubes, from which PBMCs were isolated by histopaque density gradient and cryopreserved in 10% DMSO. Using the DNeasy Blood and Tissue Kit with Proteinase K and RNase treatment, genomic DNA was extracted from over 5 PBMC and roughly 10 flash-frozen tumor specimens. From the germline V gene (reference sequence), CDR1 is LNHNV and CDR2 is YYDKDF. V lost 1 base and J lost 2 bases; the stretch between them is 6 bases long. Counted from cysteine to phenylalanine, this CDR3 has 14 amino acids. The retained sequence is limited to the CDR3, 42 bases, with the frame set at the first base. The immunoSEQ hsTCRB kit was used to amplify TCR beta CDR3 regions from genomic DNA. An Illumina HiSeq system was used to carry out high-throughput TRB CDR3 sequencing. Per the source publication's procedure: The immunoSEQ software was used to analyze sequencing reads, and nonproductive sequences containing premature stops or frame-shifts were excluded. Clonality of the repertoire was calculated as one minus Shannon entropy normalized by log2 of the number of unique productive sequences. What TCRdb holds here is the immuneACCESS table cut down to in-frame rearrangements. Part of the clones is not present; checked against another copy, under half of the missing clones reflect an unresolved V gene, and the others are unexplained. D and trimming come from the DNA, and the V and J calls and clone size come from that table. The sample table holds around 100,000 clones, of which 90% to 95% were seen once. Roughly 3% of the sample belongs to the ten largest clones.

Remarks on this clone: The clone's antigen remains unknown. Base-call qualities are not available, and no considerably larger clone is one nucleotide away.

The chain couples TRBV15 to TRBJ2-4; the D gene lacks a confident call. This clonotype was obtained from a human donor with pancreatic ductal adenocarcinoma. Sequenced: PBMCs. The CDR3 region: CATSRAGTKNIQYF. Here is the DNA: TGTGCCACCAGCAGAGCGGGTACCAAAAACATTCAGTACTTC. The CDR3 plus the reference TRBV15 and TRBJ2-4 genes for the other parts give the full variable domain: DAMVIQNPRYQVTQFGKPVTLSCSQTLNHNVMYWYQQKSSQAPKLLFHYYDKDFNNEADTPDNFQSRRPNTSFCFLDIRSPGLGDTAMYLCATSRAGTKNIQYFGAGTRLSVL.